A single sample is the source of the 10 T cell receptor beta chains below, sequenced in a study of naive and memory T cell subsets (dated by TCRdb to between 2016 and 2019). The study described a robust, sensitive protocol for amplifying, sequencing and analyzing TCRs, using 3' ligation of a UMI-containing oligonucleotide to TCR cDNA. Receptors were amplified or captured by 5' RACE. The sequencer was an Illumina MiSeq. The ligated cDNA was amplified in four rounds of PCR with nested alpha and beta constant region primers together with the SP2 primer. TCRdb redid the processing of the public reads, applying fastp at Q25 and MiXCR, and retained in-frame beta chains. Every CDR3 protein is listed once, alongside the most common genes and DNA of its rows. Recorded for this sample are over 50,000 distinct CDR3 sequences; around 8% of them occurred a single time. The ten largest clones add up to roughly 9.8% of the sample.

Receptors originate from a female donor in good health.

This clonotype was counted at least ten times. V is TRBV20-1 and J is TRBJ1-1; possibly TRBD1 for D (6 bases). Germline loops: CDR1 DFQATT, CDR2 SNEGSKA (reference sequence). Deletions cut 3 bases from V and 1 base from J, with 9 bases between. There are 13 residues in the CDR3. The chain's CDR3 is CSARDRPNTEAFF. The CDR3 bases are TGCAGTGCTAGGGACAGACCGAACACTGAAGCTTTCTTT.

This clonotype has a count of ten or more. The chain carries TRBV25-1 and TRBJ1-1; 10 nucleotides line up with TRBD1. Germline-derived CDR1 and CDR2 are MGHDK and SYGVNS. After removal of 3 bases from V and 6 bases from J, the junction contained 13 bases not matched to a gene. The CDR3 totals 17 residues. CDR3: CASSDSRQGADRAEAFF. The DNA of the CDR3 is TGTGCCAGCAGTGATTCTCGACAGGGGGCGGATAGGGCTGAAGCTTTCTTT.

This clonotype was detected ten times or more. The V and J genes are TRBV7-2 and TRBJ1-3; the D is unclear. In germline, CDR1 is SGHTA, CDR2 FQGNSA. The CDR3 sequence is 13 residues long. The germline V and J ends were trimmed by 6 bases and 3 bases, with 9 bases remaining between them. The CDR3 region is CASSPVRGNTIYF. The CDR3 DNA reads as TGTGCCAGCAGTCCCGTTCGTGGAAACACCATATATTTT.

This clonotype was seen only a few times. The chain's CDR3 is CASSASGGNTIYF. In nucleotides, the CDR3 is TGTGCCAGCAGTGCGTCAGGGGGAAACACCATATATTTT. The gene calls are TRBV25-1 and TRBJ1-3; weak D call: TRBD1 (5 bases). Trimming removed 4 bases at V and 4 bases at J, with 8 bases between. Germline values: CDR1 MGHDK, CDR2 SYGVNS. The CDR3 has 13 residues.

This clonotype was counted at least ten times. The rearrangement joins TRBV20-1 to TRBJ1-5; D is possibly TRBD1 (5 bases). The V end lost 4 bases, the J end lost 0 bases, and 10 bases lay between the germline ends. The germline CDR1 and CDR2 sequences are DFQATT and SNEGSKA (reference sequence). This CDR3 region has 14 residues. CDR3 region: CSAIRGDSNQPQHF. CDR3 nucleotide sequence: TGCAGTGCTATTAGAGGGGATAGCAATCAGCCCCAGCATTTT.

This clonotype came up a few times. The chain has TRBV20-1 and TRBJ1-6; D not certain. The length of the CDR3 is 14 residues. Trimming pared 0 bases from V and 7 bases from J, leaving 10 bases between. CDR1 and CDR2 (germline): DFQATT, SNEGSKA (reference sequence). The CDR3, as DNA: TGCAGTGCTAGAGATCCGGGCAGGAATTCACCCCTCCACTTT. Its protein product is CSARDPGRNSPLHF.

This clonotype was seen many times. The V and J genes are TRBV6-5 and TRBJ1-2; D unresolved. The V gene's germline CDR1 is MNHEY and CDR2 SVGAGI. The V and J ends lost 2 bases and 4 bases respectively, with 8 bases between them. The CDR3 sequence is 13 residues long. The CDR3 DNA reads TGTGCCAGCAGTTACGTGTCTGGCTATGGCTACACCTTC. Amino acids: CASSYVSGYGYTF.

This clonotype was seen many times. The chain links TRBV5-4 to TRBJ1-2, with D tentatively TRBD1 (5 bases). This CDR3 contains 13 residues. The germline gives CDR1 SGHNT, CDR2 YYREEE (reference sequence). The V end lost 7 bases, the J end lost 8 bases, and 18 bases lay between the germline ends. The CDR3 is CASAGTANGGYTF. In DNA, the CDR3 is TGTGCCAGCGCCGGGACGGCTAATGGAGGCTACACCTTC.

This clonotype occurred many times. The chain couples TRBV9 to TRBJ1-3, with no clear D. The V end was cut by 0 bases, the J end by 0 bases, with 4 bases between. This CDR3 has 14 amino acids. The germline CDR1 and CDR2 sequences are SGDLS and YYNGEE. The CDR3 DNA sequence: TGTGCCAGCAGCGTAGCCAGCTCTGGAAACACCATATATTTT. This encodes CASSVASSGNTIYF.

The sample holds many counts of this clonotype. The V call is TRBV2, the J call TRBJ2-5; D might be TRBD1 (6 bases). The CDR3 runs 15 residues. With 5 bases removed from V and 5 bases from J, the gap between germline ends came to 18 bases. CDR1 and CDR2 from the germline V gene are SNHLY and FYNNEI. The CDR3 DNA reads TGTGCCAGCAGTCCTCAGGGGACCCCCAGGGAGACCCAGTACTTC. Translated: CASSPQGTPRETQYF.